The 23 T cell receptor beta chains given below trace back to one sample, sequenced in a study of shared clonotypes between healthy human individuals (dated by TCRdb to about 2020). The library was prepared using the immunoSEQ multiplex PCR assay. The clones in this table, taken by TCRdb from immuneACCESS, are in-frame only. Not every clone is retained; where verified, under half of the shortfall comes from an unresolved V gene, and the cause of the rest is unknown. The sample table records millions of clones; approximately 95% of these occur just once. The ten largest clones take up about 0.39% of the sample. The sequenced sample consisted of naive CD4+ T cells from PBMCs. The cell subset or site label of this sample denotes: CD45RA+ positively selected. All receptors come from a man aged 18 to 29 in good health. Some clones in this sample may be carry-over from other donors' samples.

The chain joins TRBV19 to TRBJ2-7; D is unclear. This CDR3 has 13 amino acids. CDR1 LNHDA and CDR2 SQIVND come from the germline V gene (reference sequence). The germline V and J ends were trimmed by 1 base and 7 bases, with 11 bases remaining between them. The CDR3 is CASSIGYRREQYF. The DNA of the CDR3 is TGTGCCAGTAGTATAGGGTACCGTAGGGAGCAGTACTTC.

The chain carries TRBV25-1 and TRBJ1-5; TRBD1 might be the D (5 bases). The germline V gene has CDR1 MGHDK and CDR2 SYGVNS. CDR3 size: 16 residues. V was pared by 3 bases and J by 3 bases, with 15 bases between. CDR3 residues: CASSDFLGALNQPQHF. The DNA for the CDR3 is TGTGCCAGCAGTGATTTCCTAGGGGCCCTCAATCAGCCCCAGCATTTT.

Of note for this clone: Other DNA variants within this sample encode the same CDR3. The chain combines TRBV5-1 with TRBJ1-3; 10 positions agree with TRBD1. The CDR3 is 16 residues long. CDR1 is SGHRS and CDR2 is YFSETQ in the germline V gene. V was clipped by 0 bases and J by 3 bases; unmatched bases: 3. CDR3 nucleotide sequence: TGCGCCAGCAGCTTGGGACAGGGGGCTCTTGGAAACACCATATATTTT. This gives the protein CASSLGQGALGNTIYF.

V gene TRBV11-3 combines with J gene TRBJ1-4, with D perhaps matching TRBD1 (5 bases). Germline V gene data show CDR1 as SGHNT and CDR2 as YENEEA. V was trimmed by 1 base and J by 7 bases, leaving 7 bases between them. The CDR3 has 13 residues. In nucleotides, the CDR3 is TGTGCCAGCAGCTTAGGGGGCTTTGAAAAACTGTTTTTT. Translation: CASSLGGFEKLFF.

V and J are TRBV7-9 and TRBJ2-3; tentatively, D is TRBD2 (6 bases). Between the trimmed V and J ends, which lost 10 bases and 1 base, there was a span of 18 bases. Germline V gene data show CDR1 as SEHNR and CDR2 as FQNEAQ (reference sequence). The CDR3 is 15 amino acids. As DNA, the CDR3 is TGTGCCACCCTTGGGGGGAGACTGGGCACAGATACGCAGTATTTT. Its translation: CATLGGRLGTDTQYF.

This rearrangement joins TRBV30 to TRBJ2-1; 8 bases align to TRBD1. This CDR3 spans 13 amino acids. CDR1 and CDR2 from the germline V gene are GTSNPN and SVGIG (reference sequence). With 5 bases clipped from V and 11 bases from J, the junction kept 11 bases outside the gene matches. CDR3 loop: CAWGPDRGAQQFF. CDR3 nucleotide sequence: TGTGCCTGGGGGCCCGACAGGGGCGCTCAGCAGTTCTTC.

This chain joins TRBV5-4 and TRBJ2-7; TRBD1 or TRBD2 may be the D gene (5 bases each). V was pared by 1 base and J by 1 base, with 12 bases between. Germline V gene lookup returns CDR1 SGHNT and CDR2 YYREEE (reference sequence). This CDR3 has 15 amino acids. The CDR3 protein is CASSLSGQISYEQYF. CDR3 coding DNA: TGTGCCAGCAGCTTGTCGGGGCAGATATCCTACGAGCAGTACTTC.

The chain joins TRBV19 to TRBJ2-3; 7 positions agree with TRBD2. This CDR3 contains 14 residues. Germline V CDR1 and CDR2: LNHDA, SQIVND (reference sequence). V shed 2 bases, J shed 2 bases, and the junction held 1 base outside the gene matches. The CDR3 nucleotides are TGTGCCAGTAGTATACTAGCGGACACAGATACGCAGTATTTT. Translated: CASSILADTDTQYF.

This clone appeared a few times. The V call is TRBV5-1, the J call TRBJ1-1, with D unresolved. From germline, CDR1 is SGHRS and CDR2 YFSETQ. The CDR3 extends over 13 amino acids. Trimming removed 0 bases from V and 6 bases from J, with 9 bases in between. DNA for the CDR3: TGCGCCAGCAGCTTGGAGGTCAGAGCTGAAGCTTTCTTT. Protein sequence: CASSLEVRAEAFF.

The chain combines TRBV6-1 with TRBJ1-5, with a weak D call TRBD1 (5 bases). Deletions cut 4 bases from V and 3 bases from J, with 19 bases between. The CDR3 contains 17 residues. Germline-derived CDR1 and CDR2 are MNHNS and SASEGT. CDR3 DNA sequence: TGTGCCAGCAGTGTACTAGGTGGAACAGGCCTCAATCAGCCCCAGCATTTT. Residues: CASSVLGGTGLNQPQHF.

The rearrangement links TRBV28 to TRBJ2-5; unclear D gene. The CDR3 loop spans 12 amino acids. With 3 bases removed from V and 7 bases from J, the gap between germline ends came to 9 bases. Germline V gene data show CDR1 as MDHEN and CDR2 as SYDVKM. The DNA of the CDR3 is TGTGCCAGCAGTTTTGTCCTGGGGACCCAGTACTTC. Translation gives CASSFVLGTQYF. The full variable domain, its missing parts supplied by reference TRBV28 and TRBJ2-5, is DVKVTQSSRYLVKRTGEKVFLECVQDMDHENMFWYRQDPGLGLRLIYFSYDVKMKEKGDIPEGYSVSREKKERFSLILESASTNQTSMYLCASSFVLGTQYFGPGTRLLVL.

The chain is built from TRBV18 and TRBJ2-2; D gene unclear. Germline V gives CDR1 KGHSH, CDR2 LQKENI. Trimming pared 3 bases from V and 3 bases from J, leaving 17 bases between. There are 17 residues in the CDR3. The CDR3 is CASSPTWTLRDTGELFF. CDR3 coding DNA: TGTGCCAGCTCACCTACTTGGACCCTGCGTGACACCGGGGAGCTGTTTTTT.

Remarks on this clone: This sample includes further DNA sequences coding for the same CDR3. The rearrangement joins TRBV2 to TRBJ1-5; D is possibly TRBD1 (5 bases). The CDR3 covers 13 residues. Germline lookup yields CDR1 SNHLY and CDR2 FYNNEI. The V end was cut by 6 bases, the J end by 0 bases, with 6 bases between. The CDR3 spells CASRGDSNQPQHF. CDR3 DNA sequence: TGTGCCAGCAGAGGGGATAGCAATCAGCCCCAGCATTTT.

The rearrangement uses TRBV27 and TRBJ2-1; D tentatively reads TRBD1 or TRBD2 (5 bases each). Between the trimmed V and J ends, which lost 7 bases and 3 bases, there was a span of 16 bases. The CDR3 is made up of 15 amino acids. CDR1 is MNHEY and CDR2 is SMNVEV in the germline V gene (reference sequence). This CDR3 is CASTTPGPYYNEQFF. CDR3 in DNA: TGTGCCAGCACCACCCCGGGGCCATACTACAATGAGCAGTTCTTC.

To note about this clone: Its ends do not fully match the called genes, so a read error is possible. The chain is built from TRBV28 and TRBJ2-1, with 12 bases matching TRBD2. CDR3 length equals 15 residues. CDR1 and CDR2 (germline): MDHEN, SYDVKM. CDR3 sequence (DNA): TGTGCCAGCAGCCGGCGGACTAGCGGGACCCCCGGGAGGATCTTC. Translating it yields CASSRRTSGTPGRIF.

This clone appeared once. This chain links TRBV5-1 with TRBJ1-1, with 10 bases aligning to TRBD1. The CDR3 totals 16 residues. From germline, CDR1 is SGHRS and CDR2 YFSETQ. V was pared by 4 bases and J by 5 bases, with 11 bases of the junction left unmatched. The CDR3 nucleotides read TGCGCCAGCAGCCCACGACAGGGGGCAGAGGGGACTGAAGCTTTCTTT. This sequence encodes CASSPRQGAEGTEAFF. The variable domain in full, completed from reference TRBV5-1 and TRBJ1-1, reads KAGVTQTPRYLIKTRGQQVTLSCSPISGHRSVSWYQQTPGQGLQFLFEYFSETQRNKGNFPGRFSGRQFSNSRSEMNVSTLELGDSALYLCASSPRQGAEGTEAFFGQGTRLTVV.

This clone was counted once. The V gene is TRBV19, the J gene TRBJ2-2; no firm D call. Trimming shortened V by 3 bases and J by 7 bases, and 9 bases separated the two germline ends. The CDR3 length is 13 residues. CDR1 is LNHDA, CDR2 SQIVND, per germline (reference sequence). CDR3 nucleotide sequence: TGTGCCAGTAGTATGTACTCAGTCGGGGAGCTGTTTTTT. It specifies CASSMYSVGELFF.

This chain uses TRBV28 with TRBJ1-3; the match to TRBD1 covers 7 bases. CDR1 is MDHEN and CDR2 is SYDVKM in the germline V gene. The CDR3 runs to 15 residues. The ends lost 0 bases at V and 3 bases at J; junction bases unmatched: 2. DNA of the CDR3: TGTGCCAGCAGTTTATGGCCAGGGGGTGGAAACACCATATATTTT. It translates to CASSLWPGGGNTIYF.

The rearrangement joins TRBV19 to TRBJ1-5, with D hard to call. Germline lookup yields CDR1 LNHDA and CDR2 SQIVND (reference sequence). The CDR3 extends over 14 amino acids. Trimming stripped 5 bases from V and 2 bases from J, with 10 bases between. CDR3 amino acids: CASSADAGNQPQHF. The CDR3 bases are TGTGCCAGTAGTGCTGACGCGGGCAATCAGCCCCAGCATTTT.

This chain connects TRBV9 to TRBJ2-2; 7 bases are a match to TRBD2. This CDR3 has 17 residues. Germline CDR1 and CDR2: SGDLS and YYNGEE. The junction had 13 bases not matched to a gene; V was cut back by 4 bases and J by 4 bases. CDR3 sequence (DNA): TGTGCCAGCAGCACCTGGACTAGTCGGGAGTTCACCGGGGAGCTGTTTTTT. Translating gives CASSTWTSREFTGELFF.

V gene TRBV25-1 combines with J gene TRBJ2-7, with D hard to call. The germline V gene encodes CDR1 MGHDK and CDR2 SYGVNS. CDR3 length equals 13 residues. Trimming took off 3 bases at V and 2 bases at J, with 8 bases between the two ends. The DNA for the CDR3 is TGTGCCAGCAGTGAGTCAGATGCCTACGAGCAGTACTTC. This gives the protein CASSESDAYEQYF.

The V and J genes are TRBV28 and TRBJ1-3; no firm D call. V gave up 6 bases and J gave up 4 bases, with 10 bases separating them. Germline V lookup: CDR1 MDHEN, CDR2 SYDVKM. The CDR3 sequence is 13 residues long. The DNA of the CDR3 is TGTGCCAGCAGCCCTGACCCCGGAAACACCATATATTTT. Translating gives CASSPDPGNTIYF.

Points on this clone: This CDR3 is also generated by other DNA sequences in the sample. The gene calls are TRBV5-1 and TRBJ2-5; D unclear. In germline, CDR1 is SGHRS, CDR2 YFSETQ. Trimming pared 4 bases from V and 1 base from J, leaving 11 bases between. The CDR3 spans 14 residues. CDR3 sequence: CASSPLGAQETQYF. The CDR3 nucleotides are TGCGCCAGCAGCCCTCTGGGTGCCCAAGAGACCCAGTACTTC.